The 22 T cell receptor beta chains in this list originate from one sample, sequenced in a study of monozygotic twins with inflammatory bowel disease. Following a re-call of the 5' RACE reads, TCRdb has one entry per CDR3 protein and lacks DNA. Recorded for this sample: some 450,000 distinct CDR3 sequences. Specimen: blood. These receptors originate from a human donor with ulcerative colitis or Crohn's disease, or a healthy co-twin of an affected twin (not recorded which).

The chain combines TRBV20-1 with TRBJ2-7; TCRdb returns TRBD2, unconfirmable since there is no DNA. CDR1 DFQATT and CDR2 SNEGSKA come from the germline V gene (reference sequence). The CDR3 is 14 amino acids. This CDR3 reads CSARIAGGPGEQYF.

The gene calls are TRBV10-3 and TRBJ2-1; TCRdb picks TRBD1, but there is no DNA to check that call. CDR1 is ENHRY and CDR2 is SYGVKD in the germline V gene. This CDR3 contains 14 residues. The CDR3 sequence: CATALGGVYNEQFF.

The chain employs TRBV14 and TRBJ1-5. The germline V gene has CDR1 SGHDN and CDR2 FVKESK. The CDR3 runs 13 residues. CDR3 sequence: CASSQDSVQPQHF.

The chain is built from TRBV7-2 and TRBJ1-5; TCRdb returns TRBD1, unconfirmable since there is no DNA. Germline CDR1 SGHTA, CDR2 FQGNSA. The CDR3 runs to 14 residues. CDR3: CASSLEGTAGPQHF.

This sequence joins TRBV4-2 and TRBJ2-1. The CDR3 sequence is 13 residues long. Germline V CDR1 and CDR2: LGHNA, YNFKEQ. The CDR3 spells CASSQGKLDEQFF.

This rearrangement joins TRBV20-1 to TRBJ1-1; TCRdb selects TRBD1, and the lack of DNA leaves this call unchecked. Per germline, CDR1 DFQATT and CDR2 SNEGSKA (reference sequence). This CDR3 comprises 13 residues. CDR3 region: CSARRTVNTEAFF.

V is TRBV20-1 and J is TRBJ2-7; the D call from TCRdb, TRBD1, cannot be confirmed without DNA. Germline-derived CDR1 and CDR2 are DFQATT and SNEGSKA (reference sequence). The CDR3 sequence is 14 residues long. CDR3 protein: CSAASTGLIHEQYF.

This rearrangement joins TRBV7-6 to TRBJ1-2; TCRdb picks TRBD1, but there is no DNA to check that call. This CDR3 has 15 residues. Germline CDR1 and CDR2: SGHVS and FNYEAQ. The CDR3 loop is CASSLGPLPGYGYTF.

The CDR3 spells CASTSAGGPELFF. The chain has TRBV5-1 and TRBJ2-2; with no DNA, the TCRdb D assignment of TRBD2 cannot be verified. CDR3 length: 13 residues. Germline-derived CDR1 and CDR2 are SGHRS and YFSETQ.

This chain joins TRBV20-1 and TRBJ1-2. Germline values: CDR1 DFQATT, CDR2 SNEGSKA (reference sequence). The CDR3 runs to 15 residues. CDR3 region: CSARDPGEYDYGYTF.

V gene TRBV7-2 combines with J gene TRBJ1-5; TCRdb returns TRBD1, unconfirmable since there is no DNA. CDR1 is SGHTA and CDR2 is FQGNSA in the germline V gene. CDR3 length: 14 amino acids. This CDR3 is CASSLRTGNQPQHF. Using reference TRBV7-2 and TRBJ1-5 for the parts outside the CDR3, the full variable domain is GAGVSQSPSNKVTEKGKDVELRCDPISGHTALYWYRQSLGQGLEFLIYFQGNSAPDKSGLPSDRFSAERTGGSVSTLTIQRTQQEDSAVYLCASSLRTGNQPQHFGDGTRLSIL.

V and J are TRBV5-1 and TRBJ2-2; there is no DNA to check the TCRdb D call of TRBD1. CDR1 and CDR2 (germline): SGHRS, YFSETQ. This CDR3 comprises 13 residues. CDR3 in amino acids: CASSVLGGGELFF.

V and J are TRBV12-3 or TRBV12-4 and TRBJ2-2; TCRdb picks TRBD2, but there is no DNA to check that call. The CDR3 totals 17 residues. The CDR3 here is CASSFRSGASVTGELFF.

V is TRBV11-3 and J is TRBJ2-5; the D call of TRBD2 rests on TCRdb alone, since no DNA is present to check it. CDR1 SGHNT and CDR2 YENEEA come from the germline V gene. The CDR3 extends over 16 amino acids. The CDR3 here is CASSLGSGRGQETQYF.

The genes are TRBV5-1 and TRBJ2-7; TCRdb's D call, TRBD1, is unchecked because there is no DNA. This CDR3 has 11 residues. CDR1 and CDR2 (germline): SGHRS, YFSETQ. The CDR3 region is CASSGGLEQYF. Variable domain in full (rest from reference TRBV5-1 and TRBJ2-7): KAGVTQTPRYLIKTRGQQVTLSCSPISGHRSVSWYQQTPGQGLQFLFEYFSETQRNKGNFPGRFSGRQFSNSRSEMNVSTLELGDSALYLCASSGGLEQYFGPGTRLTVT.

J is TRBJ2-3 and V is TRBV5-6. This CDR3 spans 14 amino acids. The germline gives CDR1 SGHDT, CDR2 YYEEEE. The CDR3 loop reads CASSLYGGTDTQYF. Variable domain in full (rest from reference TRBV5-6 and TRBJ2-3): DAGVTQSPTHLIKTRGQQVTLRCSPKSGHDTVSWYQQALGQGPQFIFQYYEEEERQRGNFPDRFSGHQFPNYSSELNVNALLLGDSALYLCASSLYGGTDTQYFGPGTRLTVL.

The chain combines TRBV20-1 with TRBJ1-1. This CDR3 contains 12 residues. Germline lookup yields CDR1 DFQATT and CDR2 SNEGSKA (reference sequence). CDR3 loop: CSARVGFAEAFF.

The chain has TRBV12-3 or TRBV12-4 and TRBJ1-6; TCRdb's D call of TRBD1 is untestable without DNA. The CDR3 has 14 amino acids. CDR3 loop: CASNLQGRGSPLHF.

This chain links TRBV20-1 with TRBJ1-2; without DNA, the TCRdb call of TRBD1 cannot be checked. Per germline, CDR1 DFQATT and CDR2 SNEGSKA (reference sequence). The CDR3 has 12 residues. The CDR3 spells CSATDRGLGYTF.

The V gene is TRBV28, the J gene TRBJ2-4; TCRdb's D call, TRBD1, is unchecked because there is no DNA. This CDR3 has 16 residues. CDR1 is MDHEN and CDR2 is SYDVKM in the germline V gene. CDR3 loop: CASSLDRGSAKNIQYF.

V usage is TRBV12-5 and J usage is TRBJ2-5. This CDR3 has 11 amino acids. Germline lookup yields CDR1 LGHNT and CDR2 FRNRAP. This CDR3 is CASGLVETQYF.

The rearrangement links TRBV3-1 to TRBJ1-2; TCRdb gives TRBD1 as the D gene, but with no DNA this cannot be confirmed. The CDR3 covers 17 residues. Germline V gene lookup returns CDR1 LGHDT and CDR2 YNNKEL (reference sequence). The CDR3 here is CASSPPVSRGTNYGYTF.